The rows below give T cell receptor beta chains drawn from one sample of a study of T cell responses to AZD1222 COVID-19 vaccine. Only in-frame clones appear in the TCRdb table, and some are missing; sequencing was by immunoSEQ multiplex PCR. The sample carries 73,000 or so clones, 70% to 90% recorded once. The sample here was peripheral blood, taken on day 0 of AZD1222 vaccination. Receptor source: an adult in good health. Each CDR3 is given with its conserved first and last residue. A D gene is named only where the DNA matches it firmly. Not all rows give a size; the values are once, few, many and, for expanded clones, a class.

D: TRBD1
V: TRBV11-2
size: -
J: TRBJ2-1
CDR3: CASNKRRDRGYNEQFF
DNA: TGTGCCAGCAACAAACGAAGAGACAGGGGCTACAATGAGCAGTTCTTC

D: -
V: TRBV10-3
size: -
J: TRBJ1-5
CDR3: CAISESGGGGQPQHF
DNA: TGTGCCATCAGTGAATCGGGGGGTGGGGGTCAGCCCCAGCATTTT

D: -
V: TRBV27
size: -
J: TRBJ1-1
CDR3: CASTPGVGTEAFF
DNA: TGTGCCAGCACCCCGGGTGTCGGCACTGAAGCTTTCTTT

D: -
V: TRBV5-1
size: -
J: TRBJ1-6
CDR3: CASSLVQLGGASSPLHF
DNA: TGCGCCAGCAGCTTGGTCCAATTGGGGGGAGCTTCTTCACCCCTCCACTTT

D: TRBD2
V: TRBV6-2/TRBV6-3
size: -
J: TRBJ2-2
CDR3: CASSILAGKNTGELFF
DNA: TGTGCCAGCAGCATACTAGCGGGGAAGAACACCGGGGAGCTGTTTTTT

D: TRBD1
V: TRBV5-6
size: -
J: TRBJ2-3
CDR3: CASSWGTGEDTQYF
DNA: TGTGCCAGCAGCTGGGGGACAGGGGAAGATACGCAGTATTTT

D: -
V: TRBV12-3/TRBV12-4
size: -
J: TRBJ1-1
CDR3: CASSPAFRTEAFF
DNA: TGTGCCAGCAGTCCGGCTTTTCGCACTGAAGCTTTCTTT

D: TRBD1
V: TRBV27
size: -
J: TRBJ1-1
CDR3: CASRPTGGYGTEAFF
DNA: TGTGCCAGCAGGCCGACAGGGGGTTACGGGACTGAAGCTTTCTTT

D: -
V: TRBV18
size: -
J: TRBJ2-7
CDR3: CASSPATYEQYF
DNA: TGTGCCAGCTCACCCGCTACCTACGAGCAGTACTTC

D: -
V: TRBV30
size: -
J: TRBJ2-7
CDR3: CAWSGGRQFDEQYF
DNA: TGTGCCTGGAGTGGAGGGAGGCAGTTCGACGAGCAGTACTTC

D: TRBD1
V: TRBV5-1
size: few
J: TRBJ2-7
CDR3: CASSLGTGPREQYF
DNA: TGCGCCAGCAGCTTGGGGACAGGGCCACGCGAGCAGTACTTC

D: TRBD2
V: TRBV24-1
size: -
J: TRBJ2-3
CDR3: CATSDLGLALDTQYF
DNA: TGTGCCACCAGTGATTTGGGACTAGCTTTAGATACGCAGTATTTT

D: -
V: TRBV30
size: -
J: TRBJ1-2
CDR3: CAWSGGRNYTF
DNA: TGTGCCTGGAGTGGGGGGCGGAACTACACCTTC

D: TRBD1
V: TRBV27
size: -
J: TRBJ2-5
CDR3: CASSSSRDRGLTETQYF
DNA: TGTGCCAGCAGCTCCAGCCGGGACAGGGGGCTCACGGAGACCCAGTACTTC

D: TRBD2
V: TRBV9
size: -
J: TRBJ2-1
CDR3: CASSSPASGISNEQFF
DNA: TGTGCCAGCAGCTCCCCGGCTAGCGGGATTTCCAATGAGCAGTTCTTC

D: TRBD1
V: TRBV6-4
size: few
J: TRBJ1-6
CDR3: CASSDLGQGYSPLHF
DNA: TGTGCCAGCAGTGACCTCGGACAGGGGTATTCACCCCTCCACTTT

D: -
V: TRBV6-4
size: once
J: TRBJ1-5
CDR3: CASSADVRQPQHF
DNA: TGTGCCAGCAGTGCGGACGTGCGACAGCCCCAGCATTTT

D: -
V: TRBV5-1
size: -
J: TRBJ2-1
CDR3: CASSLDKGFDEQFF
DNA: TGCGCCAGTAGCTTGGACAAGGGGTTTGATGAGCAGTTCTTC

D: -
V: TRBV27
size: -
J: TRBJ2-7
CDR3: CASSLRNTGTYSYEQYF
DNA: TGTGCCAGCAGTTTAAGGAATACCGGGACATACAGTTACGAGCAGTACTTC

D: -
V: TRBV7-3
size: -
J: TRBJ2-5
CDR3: CASSLIPDVRVETQYF
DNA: TGTGCCAGCAGCTTAATACCTGACGTAAGGGTGGAGACCCAGTACTTC

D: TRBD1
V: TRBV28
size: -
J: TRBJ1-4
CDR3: CASRGQANEKLFF
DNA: TGTGCCAGCAGGGGACAGGCAAATGAAAAACTGTTTTTT

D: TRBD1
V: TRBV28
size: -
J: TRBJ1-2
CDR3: CASSSPTGANGYTF
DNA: TGTGCCAGCAGCTCCCCCACAGGGGCAAATGGCTACACCTTC

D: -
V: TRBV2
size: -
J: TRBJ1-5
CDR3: CASSSSTSNQPQHF
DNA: TGTGCCAGCAGTTCCTCAACGAGCAATCAGCCCCAGCATTTT

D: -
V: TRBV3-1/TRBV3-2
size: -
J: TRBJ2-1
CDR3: CASSQPGRNEQFF
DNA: TGTGCCAGCAGCCAGCCAGGGAGGAATGAGCAGTTCTTC

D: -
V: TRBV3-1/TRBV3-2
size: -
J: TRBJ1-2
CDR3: CASSLAGVGYGYTF
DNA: TGTGCCAGCAGCCTGGCGGGGGTGGGCTATGGCTACACCTTC

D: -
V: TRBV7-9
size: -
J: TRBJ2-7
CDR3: CASSSYRDGEQYF
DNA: TGTGCCAGCAGCTCCTACAGGGACGGAGAGCAGTACTTC

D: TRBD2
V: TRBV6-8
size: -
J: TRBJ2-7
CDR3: CASSYPGTSGNYEQYF
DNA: TGTGCCAGCAGTTACCCGGGGACTAGCGGGAACTACGAGCAGTACTTC

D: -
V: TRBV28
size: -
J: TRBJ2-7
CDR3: CASSSGTGLAGGATLEQYF
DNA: TGTGCCAGCAGCTCCGGGACAGGGTTAGCGGGAGGTGCCACTCTCGAGCAGTACTTC

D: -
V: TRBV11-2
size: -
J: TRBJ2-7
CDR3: CASSTGRTEQYF
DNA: TGTGCCAGCAGCACGGGACGGACTGAGCAGTACTTC

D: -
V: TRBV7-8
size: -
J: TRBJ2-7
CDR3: CASSLSYPGYEQYF
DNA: TGTGCCAGCAGCTTAAGCTATCCAGGGTATGAGCAGTACTTC

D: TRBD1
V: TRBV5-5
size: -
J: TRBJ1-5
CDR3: CASSFALTGNQPQHF
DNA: TGTGCCAGCAGCTTCGCGCTGACAGGGAATCAGCCCCAGCATTTT

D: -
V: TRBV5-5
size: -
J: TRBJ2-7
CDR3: CASSLAETVGEQYF
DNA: TGTGCCAGCAGCTTGGCCGAGACCGTGGGCGAGCAGTACTTC

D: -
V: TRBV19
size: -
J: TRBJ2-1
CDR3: CAIGDRSEQFF
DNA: TGTGCCATCGGGGACCGCAGTGAGCAGTTCTTC

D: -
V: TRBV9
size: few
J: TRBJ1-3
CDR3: CASSEDGASGNTIYF
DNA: TGTGCCAGCAGCGAAGATGGTGCGTCCGGAAACACCATATATTTT

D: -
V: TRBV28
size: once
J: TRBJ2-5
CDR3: CASSQTQETQYF
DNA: TGTGCCAGCAGTCAGACCCAAGAGACCCAGTACTTC

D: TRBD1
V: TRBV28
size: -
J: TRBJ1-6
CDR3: CASSFPTGGIPSYNSPLHF
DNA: TGTGCCAGCAGTTTTCCTACAGGGGGGATACCCTCCTATAATTCACCCCTCCACTTT

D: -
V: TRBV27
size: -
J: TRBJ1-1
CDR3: CASRNRTENTEAFF
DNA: TGTGCCAGCAGGAACAGGACGGAAAACACTGAAGCTTTCTTT

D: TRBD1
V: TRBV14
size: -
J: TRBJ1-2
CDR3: CASSQVETGGYTF
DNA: TGTGCCAGCAGCCAAGTTGAGACAGGGGGCTACACCTTC

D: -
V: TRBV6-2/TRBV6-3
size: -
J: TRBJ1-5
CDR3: CASSSPLGGPRHQPQHF
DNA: TGTGCCAGCAGTTCCCCGCTGGGGGGGCCGCGGCATCAGCCCCAGCATTTT

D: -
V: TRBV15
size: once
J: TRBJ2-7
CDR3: CATSSRVLGEQYF
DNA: TGTGCCACCAGCAGCAGGGTGCTAGGCGAGCAGTACTTC

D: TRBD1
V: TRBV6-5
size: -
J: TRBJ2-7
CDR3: CASRSRGQGDYEQYF
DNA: TGTGCCAGCAGGAGCCGGGGACAGGGTGACTACGAGCAGTACTTC

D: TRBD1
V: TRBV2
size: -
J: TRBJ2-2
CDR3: CASSWTGETGELFF
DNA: TGTGCCAGCAGTTGGACAGGGGAAACCGGGGAGCTGTTTTTT

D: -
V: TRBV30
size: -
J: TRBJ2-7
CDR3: CAWSLTENRGQYF
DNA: TGTGCCTGGAGTCTAACGGAGAACCGAGGGCAGTACTTC

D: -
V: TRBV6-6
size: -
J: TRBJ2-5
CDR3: CASSFGQGQETQYF
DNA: TGTGCCAGCAGTTTCGGGCAGGGGCAAGAGACCCAGTACTTC

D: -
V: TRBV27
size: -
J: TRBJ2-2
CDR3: CASSPPNTGELFF
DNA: TGTGCCAGCAGTCCCCCGAACACCGGGGAGCTGTTTTTT

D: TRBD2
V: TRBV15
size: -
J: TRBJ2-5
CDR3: CATSREGEGWETQYF
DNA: TGTGCCACCAGCAGAGAAGGGGAGGGTTGGGAGACCCAGTACTTC